Sequencing of this T cell receptor beta chain was carried out in a study of T cell repertoires in cytomegalovirus infection. Findings and caveats of the study: There were carriers of CMV plus the relevant HLA, and cumulative public TCR beta family frequency identified them.

The length of the CDR3 is 14 residues. CDR1 and CDR2 (germline): LGHNA, YSLEER. V gave up 4 bases and J gave up 4 bases, with 10 bases separating them. TCRdb re-called the reads through MiXCR, storing one row per CDR3 protein. Here the sample spans under 200,000 distinct CDR3 sequences, approximately 9.6% being singletons. Concerning this clonotype itself: The antigen remains undetermined.

The receptor comes from a human donor in good health (CMV status not recorded). Some clones in this sample may be carry-over from other donors' samples. This chain links TRBV4-3 with TRBJ1-4; a possible D gene is TRBD1 (6 bases). Sequences were obtained from PBMCs. For the CDR3, the DNA is TGCGCCAGCAGCCTGGACAGCTTTAATGAAAAACTGTTTTTT. As protein: CASSLDSFNEKLFF.